This T cell receptor (beta chain) was sequenced for a study of T cell changes during pregnancy in multiple sclerosis. Germline CDR1 MGHDK, CDR2 SYGVNS. The CDR3 sequence is 13 residues long. V shed 6 bases and J 14 bases; nucleotides not matched to a gene: 9. Using immunoSEQ multiplex PCR, the repertoire was profiled, and TCRdb retains in-frame clones only, with some absent. The sample yields tens of thousands of clones, about 90% seen once. This receptor was obtained from a female donor with multiple sclerosis, enrolled in a pregnancy study. This sequence joins TRBV25-1 and TRBJ2-3, with TRBD2 matching 12 bases. The specimen comprised CD8+ T cells from peripheral blood mononuclear cells, sampled after pregnancy. Here the CDR3 DNA reads TGTGCCAGCAGCCCGACTAGCGGGGGTGAACCGTATTTT. Amino acids: CASSPTSGGEPYF.